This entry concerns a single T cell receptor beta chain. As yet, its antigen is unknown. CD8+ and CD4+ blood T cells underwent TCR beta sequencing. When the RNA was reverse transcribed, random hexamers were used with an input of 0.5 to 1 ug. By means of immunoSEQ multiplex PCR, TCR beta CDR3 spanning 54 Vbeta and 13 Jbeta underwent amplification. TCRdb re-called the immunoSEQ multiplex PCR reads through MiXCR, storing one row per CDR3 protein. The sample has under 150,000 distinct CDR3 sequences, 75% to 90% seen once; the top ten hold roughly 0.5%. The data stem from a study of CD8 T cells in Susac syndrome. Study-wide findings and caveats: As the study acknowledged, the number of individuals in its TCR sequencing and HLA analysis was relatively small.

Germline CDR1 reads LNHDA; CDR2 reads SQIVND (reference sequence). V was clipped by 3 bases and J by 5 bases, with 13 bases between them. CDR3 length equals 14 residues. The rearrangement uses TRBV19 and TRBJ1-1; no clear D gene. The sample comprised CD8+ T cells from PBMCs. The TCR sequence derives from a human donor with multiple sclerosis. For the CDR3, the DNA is TGTGCCAGTAGTATTGGCGAGGGTTGGACTGAAGCTTTCTTT. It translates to CASSIGEGWTEAFF.